These 6 T cell receptor beta chains were sequenced from one sample in a study of shared clonotypes between healthy human individuals. Only in-frame clones appear in the TCRdb table, and some are missing; sequencing was by immunoSEQ multiplex PCR. The repertoire consists of roughly 770,000 clones, with just over 95% occurring once and the leading ten covering less than 0.3%. It was CD45RO-negative cells, positively selected for CCR7, that made up naive CD8 cells, with terminally differentiated effector memory CD45RA+ cells excluded. Sequenced material: naive CD8+ T cells sorted from blood. All receptors come from a young man in good health.

This sequence joins TRBV6-1 and TRBJ2-1; D is ambiguous. This CDR3 is 12 amino acids long. The V and J ends lost 11 bases and 3 bases respectively, with 11 bases between them. The germline CDR1 and CDR2 sequences are MNHNS and SASEGT. In DNA, the CDR3 is TGTGCCGTTAGGGATTTCTACAATGAGCAGTTCTTC. Amino acid sequence: CAVRDFYNEQFF.

This chain connects TRBV7-9 to TRBJ2-7, with 7 nucleotides matching TRBD1. V trimming: 5 bases; J trimming: 2 bases; junction bases outside the gene matches: 18. Germline CDR1 and CDR2: SEHNR and FQNEAQ (reference sequence). CDR3 length: 18 residues. The CDR3 DNA reads TGTGCCAGCAGCCTCAGGCTTATGACAGGGCATAAACCCTACGAGCAGTACTTC. It is translated as CASSLRLMTGHKPYEQYF.

In the case of this clone: The same CDR3 arises from other DNA sequences in this sample as well. V and J are TRBV11-2 and TRBJ2-1; D is perhaps TRBD2 (5 bases). The CDR3 is 15 amino acids. Germline V CDR1 and CDR2: SGHAT, FQNNGV. Between the trimmed V and J ends, which lost 1 base and 0 bases, there was a span of 7 bases. CDR3 region: CASSLGLASYNEQFF. In DNA form, the CDR3 reads TGTGCCAGCAGCTTAGGGCTAGCCTCCTACAATGAGCAGTTCTTC. The whole variable domain, remainder taken from reference TRBV11-2 and TRBJ2-1, is EAGVAQSPRYKIIEKRQSVAFWCNPISGHATLYWYQQILGQGPKLLIQFQNNGVVDDSQLPKDRFSAERLKGVDSTLKIQPAKLEDSAVYLCASSLGLASYNEQFFGPGTRLTVL.

This chain joins TRBV30 and TRBJ2-2; either TRBD1 or TRBD2 may fit D (5 bases each). The CDR3 has 14 residues. The germline V and J ends were trimmed by 8 bases and 6 bases, with 19 bases remaining between them. Per the germline V gene, CDR1 is GTSNPN and CDR2 is SVGIG (reference sequence). The CDR3 region is CAATGGTVAGELFF. CDR3 in DNA: TGTGCCGCAACTGGGGGAACAGTGGCCGGGGAGCTGTTTTTT.

This CDR3 reads CATGTLAWEDEQYF. CDR3 DNA sequence: TGTGCCACCGGGACCTTAGCTTGGGAGGACGAGCAGTACTTC. V gene TRBV28 combines with J gene TRBJ2-7, with D tentatively TRBD2 (6 bases). The CDR3 covers 14 residues. The V gene lost 10 bases and the J gene lost 5 bases, with 21 bases spanning the gap. CDR1 is MDHEN, CDR2 SYDVKM, per germline.

The V gene is TRBV2, the J gene TRBJ2-3, with 9 bases aligning to TRBD1. CDR1 and CDR2 (germline): SNHLY, FYNNEI. This CDR3 spans 16 amino acids. Trimming took 4 bases from V and 6 from J; bases not matched to a gene: 11. The CDR3 protein is CASSAWGTGKPDTQYF. CDR3 nucleotides: TGTGCCAGCAGTGCTTGGGGGACAGGGAAGCCCGATACGCAGTATTTT.